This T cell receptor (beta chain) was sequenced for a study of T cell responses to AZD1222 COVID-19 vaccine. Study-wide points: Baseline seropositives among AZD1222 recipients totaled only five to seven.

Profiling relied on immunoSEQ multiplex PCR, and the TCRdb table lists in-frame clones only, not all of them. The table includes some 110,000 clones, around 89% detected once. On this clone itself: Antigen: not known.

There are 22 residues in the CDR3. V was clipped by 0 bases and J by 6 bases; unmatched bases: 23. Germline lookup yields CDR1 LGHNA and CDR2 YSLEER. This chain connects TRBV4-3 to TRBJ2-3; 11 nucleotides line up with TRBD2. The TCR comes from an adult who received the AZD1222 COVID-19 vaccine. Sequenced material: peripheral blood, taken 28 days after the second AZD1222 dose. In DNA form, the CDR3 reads TGCGCCAGCAGCCAAGAAACGGCGCCGGCGGGACTAGCGGAATTTCCGAGGGATACGCAGTATTTT. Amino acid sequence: CASSQETAPAGLAEFPRDTQYF.